The table lists the clone carrying this T cell receptor (beta chain) with a count of one. Its antigen is not identified. TCR beta CDR3 amplification used RNA transcripts. Investigators did first-round RT-PCR with HTBI primers, then second-round multiplex PCR. Each CDR3 protein gets one entry after TCRdb re-called the multiplex PCR reads with MiXCR. The top ten hold roughly 5.8% of the sample, which has 170,000 or so distinct CDR3 sequences, approximately 38% seen once. Germline CDR1 is MNHEY and CDR2 is SVGEGT. V was pared by 7 bases and J by 9 bases, with 24 bases between. The CDR3 has 15 amino acids. This specimen comes from a study of Graves' ophthalmopathy and Graves' hyperthyroidism. General observations from the study: In blood, most expanded thyroid clonotypes above 0.001 frequency were also detected.

Sequenced input: peripheral blood. J is TRBJ2-5 and V is TRBV6-2 or TRBV6-3; TRBD2 might be the D (6 bases). The receptor's source is a woman in her 40s with Graves' ophthalmopathy. CDR3 coding DNA: TGTGCCAGCAAAGACAAGGGACTGGCCTTCAAGGCCCAGTACTTC. As protein: CASKDKGLAFKAQYF.